This T cell receptor (beta chain) was recovered during a study of blood T cell repertoires in COVID-19. Study summary: The origin of the acute and convalescent COVID-19 samples was the United States, Italy and Spain. T cells, B-cell-depleted T cells, or PBMCs supplied cDNA or gDNA.

Under the authors' procedure: By means of reference gene primer amplification, nucleated cell counts were estimated. This table comes from immunoSEQ multiplex PCR, and its TCRdb copy is limited to in-frame clones, with some not included. V, J and clone size are taken as reported in that table, and D and trimming were inferred from the DNA itself. The sample contains some 220,000 clones, around 80% of which appear only once. Trimming shortened V by 1 base and J by 3 bases, and 7 bases separated the two germline ends. The CDR3 extends over 13 amino acids. CDR1 and CDR2 (germline): LGHDT, YNNKEL (reference sequence).

The sequencing input was peripheral blood. This receptor was obtained from a woman between 65 and 79 years old with acute or convalescent COVID-19. The chain recombines TRBV3-1 (or the pseudogene TRBV3-2) with TRBJ2-7, with D perhaps TRBD1 (6 bases). The CDR3 region is CASSQAGVYEQYF. Here the CDR3 DNA reads TGTGCCAGCAGCCAAGCAGGGGTCTACGAGCAGTACTTC.